The sequence of this T cell receptor (beta chain) was determined in a study of tumor and adjacent non-tumor tissue in lung cancer. Looking at the study overall: Patients were aged roughly 31 to 76, ten or so men and about 5 women, stage I to III. Samples averaged around 4.2 million productive TCRbeta reads each. Study-wide results and limits: Top 100 clones took a larger repertoire share in normal lung.

With regard to this clonotype: Antigen specificity is unknown.

CDR3 length: 12 residues. CDR1 and CDR2 from the germline V gene are SQVTM and ANQGSEA. No cell sorting was done before RNA was extracted from the tissue. Chemotherapy-naive patients with new lung cancer underwent thoracic surgery in China, August–late 2014. The library came from three nested PCR rounds adapted from ARM-PCR protocols. TCRdb re-called the multiplex PCR reads with MiXCR, one entry per CDR3 protein. This table holds fewer than 100,000 distinct CDR3 sequences, approximately 77% found once. The TCR originated in a woman aged 40-49 years with non-small cell lung cancer. Specimen: lung tumor tissue. The chain joins TRBV29-1 to TRBJ1-2, with D unclear. CDR3 DNA sequence: TGCAGTGTGACAAACCCTAACTATGGCTACACCTTC. This encodes CSVTNPNYGYTF.